This TCR beta chain was identified in a study of blood T cell repertoires in COVID-19. Data came from immunoSEQ multiplex PCR; TCRdb stores just in-frame clones and leaves some out. The sample includes roughly 430,000 clones, roughly 88% seen only once; the top ten take around 2.1%. In germline, CDR1 is SGDLS, CDR2 YYNGEE. V lost 5 bases, J lost 2 bases, and 7 bases lay in between. The CDR3 contains 12 residues. The rearrangement uses TRBV9 and TRBJ1-2; no definite D call. This TCR was sampled from a woman in her 40s with acute COVID-19. The source material was PBMCs or T cells enriched from blood (not recorded which). The CDR3 DNA reads TGTGCCAGCAGGGCACAAAACTATGGCTACACCTTC. Translating gives CASRAQNYGYTF. Based on the CDR3 plus reference TRBV9 and TRBJ1-2, the full variable domain is DSGVTQTPKHLITATGQRVTLRCSPRSGDLSVYWYQQSLDQGLQFLIQYYNGEERAKGNILERFSAQQFPDLHSELNLSSLELGDSALYFCASRAQNYGYTFGSGTRLTVV.